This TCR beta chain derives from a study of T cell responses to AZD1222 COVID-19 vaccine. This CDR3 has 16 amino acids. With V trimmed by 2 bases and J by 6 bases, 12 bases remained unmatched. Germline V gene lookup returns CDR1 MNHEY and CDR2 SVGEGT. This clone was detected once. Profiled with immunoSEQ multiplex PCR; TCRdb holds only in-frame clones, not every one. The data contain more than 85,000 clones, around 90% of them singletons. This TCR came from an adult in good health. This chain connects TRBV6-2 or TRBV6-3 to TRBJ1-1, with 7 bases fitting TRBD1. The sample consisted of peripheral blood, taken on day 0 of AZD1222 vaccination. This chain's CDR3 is CASSYGRGRGISEAFF. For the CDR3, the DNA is TGTGCCAGCAGTTACGGGAGAGGCAGGGGGATTTCTGAAGCTTTCTTT.